These T cell receptor beta chains were read from a single sample in a study of T cell repertoires in cytomegalovirus infection. TCRdb independently ran MiXCR on the reads; one entry per CDR3 protein. Of approximately 500,000 distinct CDR3 sequences listed, approximately 10% are singletons. The sample consisted of PBMCs. The receptor source for this set is a human donor in good health (CMV status not recorded). Some clones in this sample may be carry-over from other donors' samples. Each CDR3 is given with its conserved first and last residue. The D gene is left open where the match is weak.

TRBJ1-4 TRBD1 TRBV19 CASSGGQPDRKEKLFF
TRBJ2-7 TRBD1 TRBV20-1 CSARDRLGQSSYEQYF
TRBJ1-2 NA TRBV4-2 CASSQMGEGQTNGYTF
TRBJ2-2 NA TRBV28 CASSNNRRYTGELFF
TRBJ1-2 NA TRBV29-1 CSVTRSGNYGYTF
TRBJ2-7 NA TRBV4-1 CASSQDSRVYEQYF
TRBJ2-1 TRBD2 TRBV30 CAWSPRSLAGGSEQFF
TRBJ2-2 NA TRBV7-2 CASSSLSVTGELFF
TRBJ2-3 TRBD2 TRBV24-1 CATSEASGGTDTQYF
TRBJ2-2 TRBD2 TRBV19 CASSVLAGDNTGELFF
TRBJ1-1 TRBD1 TRBV7-3 CASSTGTGDTEAFF
TRBJ1-1 NA TRBV12-3/TRBV12-4 CASSFPGVEAFF
TRBJ2-2 NA TRBV7-3 CASSFGKNTGELFF
TRBJ1-1 NA TRBV10-3 CAISGSQGNTEAFF
TRBJ1-5 TRBD1 TRBV10-3 CATVQGADQPQHF
TRBJ1-6 TRBD1 TRBV14 CASSPYGTGTNSPLHF
TRBJ2-5 NA TRBV7-9 CASSHGKLYQETQYF
TRBJ2-2 TRBD2 TRBV7-3 CARPGLADDTGELFF
TRBJ1-1 TRBD1 TRBV18 CASSPAIRQGMSTEAFF
TRBJ2-5 NA TRBV7-3 CASSPGGPKGETQYF
TRBJ1-6 NA TRBV11-2 CASSLGRTAHSPLHF
TRBJ2-2 NA TRBV10-3 CAITRQADTGELFF
TRBJ2-5 NA TRBV9 CASSRQGGIGETQYF